A selection of T cell receptor beta chains follows, all from one sample in a study of blood T cell repertoires in COVID-19. Some clones are missing from TCRdb's copy, which holds only in-frame ones; the method was immunoSEQ multiplex PCR. The table has approximately 250,000 clones, roughly nine tenths seen once. The sequenced sample was peripheral blood. Receptors originate from a woman aged 55-75 years who had recovered from COVID-19. Both conserved end residues are part of each CDR3. D genes are given only for firm matches. Not all rows give a size; the values are once, few, many and, for expanded clones, a class.

V gene: TRBV18; J gene: TRBJ1-5; clone size: -; D gene: -; CDR3 protein: CASSPGNQPQHF; CDR3 DNA: TGTGCCAGCTCACCCGGGAATCAGCCCCAGCATTTT
V gene: TRBV16; J gene: TRBJ1-1; clone size: -; D gene: -; CDR3 protein: CASSQILSNMNTEAFF; CDR3 DNA: TGTGCCAGCAGCCAAATTTTAAGCAATATGAACACTGAAGCTTTCTTT
V gene: TRBV4-2; J gene: TRBJ2-7; clone size: -; D gene: TRBD2; CDR3 protein: CASGPGGRGYEQYF; CDR3 DNA: TGTGCCAGCGGGCCGGGGGGGAGAGGTTACGAGCAGTACTTC
V gene: TRBV7-9; J gene: TRBJ2-5; clone size: once; D gene: -; CDR3 protein: CASSNVFRGSAAQYF; CDR3 DNA: TGTGCCAGCAGCAATGTATTCCGGGGAAGCGCGGCCCAGTACTTC
V gene: TRBV6-1; J gene: TRBJ2-7; clone size: -; D gene: -; CDR3 protein: CASSEVGGALNEQYF; CDR3 DNA: TGTGCCAGCAGTGAAGTGGGGGGGGCCTTAAACGAGCAGTACTTC
V gene: TRBV28; J gene: TRBJ2-7; clone size: -; D gene: -; CDR3 protein: CASRRAVYEQYF; CDR3 DNA: TGTGCCAGCAGGAGGGCCGTCTACGAGCAGTACTTC
V gene: TRBV20-1; J gene: TRBJ2-7; clone size: -; D gene: -; CDR3 protein: CSASRGGSYEQYF; CDR3 DNA: TGCAGTGCTAGTAGGGGGGGCTCCTACGAGCAGTACTTC
V gene: TRBV24-1; J gene: TRBJ2-3; clone size: -; D gene: TRBD2; CDR3 protein: CATQRGGTDTQYF; CDR3 DNA: TGTGCCACCCAGCGGGGGGGCACAGATACGCAGTATTTT
V gene: TRBV7-3; J gene: TRBJ1-2; clone size: -; D gene: -; CDR3 protein: CASSLEYSYTF; CDR3 DNA: TGTGCCAGCAGCTTGGAGTATAGCTACACCTTC
V gene: TRBV19; J gene: TRBJ1-5; clone size: -; D gene: -; CDR3 protein: CASSIIVNQPQHF; CDR3 DNA: TGTGCCAGTAGTATTATTGTGAATCAGCCCCAGCATTTT
V gene: TRBV29-1; J gene: TRBJ2-1; clone size: -; D gene: -; CDR3 protein: CSVDGGSGAFSSNEQFF; CDR3 DNA: TGCAGCGTTGATGGTGGTAGCGGAGCCTTTTCGAGCAATGAGCAGTTCTTC
V gene: TRBV3-1/TRBV3-2; J gene: TRBJ2-7; clone size: -; D gene: -; CDR3 protein: CASSQDRSSYEQYF; CDR3 DNA: TGTGCCAGCAGCCAAGACAGGTCATCCTACGAGCAGTACTTC
V gene: TRBV11-3; J gene: TRBJ2-7; clone size: -; D gene: -; CDR3 protein: CASSLTGYEQYF; CDR3 DNA: TGTGCCAGCAGCTTAACCGGCTACGAGCAGTACTTC
V gene: TRBV10-1; J gene: TRBJ2-7; clone size: once; D gene: -; CDR3 protein: CASRHRQAQPYEQYF; CDR3 DNA: TGCGCCAGCAGACATCGACAGGCCCAGCCCTACGAGCAGTACTTC
V gene: TRBV6-4; J gene: TRBJ1-2; clone size: -; D gene: -; CDR3 protein: CASSETYLRGNLYGYTF; CDR3 DNA: TGTGCCAGCAGTGAAACTTATCTTAGGGGGAATCTCTATGGCTACACCTTC
V gene: TRBV28; J gene: TRBJ2-7; clone size: few; D gene: TRBD1; CDR3 protein: CASNYQGVDEQYF; CDR3 DNA: TGTGCCAGCAATTACCAGGGGGTTGACGAGCAGTACTTC
V gene: TRBV5-6; J gene: TRBJ1-4; clone size: -; D gene: TRBD1; CDR3 protein: CASSWDRGTANEKLFF; CDR3 DNA: TGTGCCAGCAGCTGGGACAGGGGGACGGCTAATGAAAAACTGTTTTTT
V gene: TRBV11-2; J gene: TRBJ2-5; clone size: -; D gene: -; CDR3 protein: CASSQRYRGQETQYF; CDR3 DNA: TGTGCCAGCAGCCAACGATATAGGGGTCAAGAGACCCAGTACTTC
V gene: TRBV7-9; J gene: TRBJ1-6; clone size: -; D gene: -; CDR3 protein: CASSWTAQSPLHF; CDR3 DNA: TGTGCCAGCAGCTGGACAGCCCAATCACCCCTCCACTTT
V gene: TRBV10-2; J gene: TRBJ1-1; clone size: -; D gene: TRBD1; CDR3 protein: CASRGITGGNEAFF; CDR3 DNA: TGCGCCAGCAGGGGAATCACAGGGGGGAATGAAGCTTTCTTT
V gene: TRBV12-3/TRBV12-4; J gene: TRBJ2-1; clone size: -; D gene: TRBD2; CDR3 protein: CATLLAPNEQFF; CDR3 DNA: TGTGCCACTTTACTAGCGCCAAATGAGCAGTTCTTC
V gene: TRBV18; J gene: TRBJ2-5; clone size: -; D gene: TRBD1; CDR3 protein: CASSPGQGETQYF; CDR3 DNA: TGTGCCAGCTCACCGGGACAGGGAGAGACCCAGTACTTC
V gene: TRBV9; J gene: TRBJ2-3; clone size: -; D gene: -; CDR3 protein: CASSVVWDSLSTDTQYF; CDR3 DNA: TGTGCCAGCAGCGTAGTTTGGGACTCGCTGAGCACAGATACGCAGTATTTT
V gene: TRBV7-9; J gene: TRBJ2-7; clone size: -; D gene: -; CDR3 protein: CASSGAQGGYEQYF; CDR3 DNA: TGTGCCAGCAGCGGGGCGCAGGGGGGCTACGAGCAGTACTTC
V gene: TRBV6-5; J gene: TRBJ1-1; clone size: -; D gene: -; CDR3 protein: CASSYSGTPNTEAFF; CDR3 DNA: TGTGCCAGCAGTTACTCGGGCACTCCGAACACTGAAGCTTTCTTT
V gene: TRBV9; J gene: TRBJ2-5; clone size: -; D gene: -; CDR3 protein: CASSTTGTLRETQYF; CDR3 DNA: TGTGCCAGCAGCACCACTGGGACTTTAAGGGAGACCCAGTACTTC
V gene: TRBV6-2/TRBV6-3; J gene: TRBJ2-4; clone size: -; D gene: TRBD1; CDR3 protein: CASSYSLGTGGVQYF; CDR3 DNA: TGTGCCAGCAGTTACTCGTTGGGGACAGGGGGCGTTCAGTACTTC
V gene: TRBV4-1; J gene: TRBJ2-2; clone size: -; D gene: TRBD1; CDR3 protein: CASSHRDRGAGELFF; CDR3 DNA: TGCGCCAGCAGCCATAGGGACAGGGGGGCCGGGGAGCTGTTTTTT
V gene: TRBV13; J gene: TRBJ2-3; clone size: once; D gene: TRBD2; CDR3 protein: CASSLRAGGSADTQYF; CDR3 DNA: TGTGCCAGCAGCTTAAGAGCGGGGGGTAGTGCAGATACGCAGTATTTT
V gene: TRBV15; J gene: TRBJ2-1; clone size: -; D gene: -; CDR3 protein: CATSRDSRGWGGNEQFF; CDR3 DNA: TGTGCCACCAGCAGAGATAGTCGGGGGTGGGGTGGGAATGAGCAGTTCTTC
V gene: TRBV5-4; J gene: TRBJ1-1; clone size: -; D gene: TRBD1; CDR3 protein: CASSLDNRGREAFF; CDR3 DNA: TGTGCCAGCAGCTTAGACAACAGGGGGAGGGAAGCTTTCTTT
V gene: TRBV12-1; J gene: TRBJ1-1; clone size: -; D gene: -; CDR3 protein: CASNKPDRDTEAFF; CDR3 DNA: TGTGCCAGCAATAAGCCGGACAGGGACACTGAAGCTTTCTTT
V gene: TRBV12-1; J gene: TRBJ1-5; clone size: once; D gene: -; CDR3 protein: CASSREPPQRDSNQPQHF; CDR3 DNA: TGTGCCAGCAGCCGAGAACCCCCTCAGCGGGATAGCAATCAGCCCCAGCATTTT
V gene: TRBV18; J gene: TRBJ1-1; clone size: -; D gene: -; CDR3 protein: CASSKVGVQSNTEAFF; CDR3 DNA: TGTGCCAGCTCCAAGGTTGGAGTTCAATCGAACACTGAAGCTTTCTTT
V gene: TRBV5-4; J gene: TRBJ2-2; clone size: -; D gene: -; CDR3 protein: CASSLELVGELFF; CDR3 DNA: TGTGCCAGCAGCTTGGAGTTAGTCGGGGAGCTGTTTTTT
V gene: TRBV7-2; J gene: TRBJ2-1; clone size: once; D gene: TRBD1; CDR3 protein: CASTWTGWNEQFF; CDR3 DNA: TGTGCCAGCACATGGACAGGTTGGAATGAGCAGTTCTTC
V gene: TRBV7-2; J gene: TRBJ2-4; clone size: -; D gene: -; CDR3 protein: CASSLALDILAKNIQYF; CDR3 DNA: TGTGCCAGCAGCTTAGCGCTTGACATTCTAGCCAAAAACATTCAGTACTTC
V gene: TRBV28; J gene: TRBJ2-5; clone size: -; D gene: -; CDR3 protein: CASRHHPGGRGETQYF; CDR3 DNA: TGTGCCAGCAGGCACCACCCCGGGGGGCGCGGGGAGACCCAGTACTTC
V gene: TRBV11-3; J gene: TRBJ2-2; clone size: -; D gene: TRBD1; CDR3 protein: CASSFRTGGNTGELFF; CDR3 DNA: TGTGCCAGCAGCTTCAGGACAGGGGGGAACACCGGGGAGCTGTTTTTT
V gene: TRBV7-9; J gene: TRBJ1-5; clone size: -; D gene: -; CDR3 protein: CASSLASDQPQHF; CDR3 DNA: TGTGCCAGCAGCTTAGCGTCCGATCAGCCCCAGCATTTT
V gene: TRBV11-3; J gene: TRBJ1-6; clone size: -; D gene: TRBD1; CDR3 protein: CASSLRQGSSPLHF; CDR3 DNA: TGTGCCAGCAGCTTACGACAGGGGTCTTCACCCCTCCACTTT
V gene: TRBV5-1; J gene: TRBJ2-7; clone size: -; D gene: -; CDR3 protein: CASSPGGGGDEQYF; CDR3 DNA: TGCGCCAGCAGCCCCGGAGGGGGGGGCGACGAGCAGTACTTC
V gene: TRBV18; J gene: TRBJ1-4; clone size: -; D gene: -; CDR3 protein: CASSPEDATKDREKLFF; CDR3 DNA: TGTGCCAGCTCACCGGAGGACGCTACTAAAGATCGGGAAAAACTGTTTTTT
V gene: TRBV28; J gene: TRBJ2-3; clone size: -; D gene: TRBD2; CDR3 protein: CASSPGGTDTQYF; CDR3 DNA: TGTGCCAGCAGTCCGGGGGGGACAGATACGCAGTATTTT
V gene: TRBV7-8; J gene: TRBJ1-5; clone size: -; D gene: TRBD1; CDR3 protein: CASSLVTGDHQPQHF; CDR3 DNA: TGTGCCAGCAGCTTAGTAACAGGGGACCATCAGCCCCAGCATTTT
V gene: TRBV3-1/TRBV3-2; J gene: TRBJ2-7; clone size: -; D gene: TRBD2; CDR3 protein: CASSAGLAGGVSYEQYF; CDR3 DNA: TGTGCCAGCAGCGCGGGACTAGCGGGGGGAGTATCTTACGAGCAGTACTTC
V gene: TRBV6-5; J gene: TRBJ2-3; clone size: -; D gene: TRBD2; CDR3 protein: CASSERGTDTQYF; CDR3 DNA: TGTGCCAGCTCCGAGCGGGGGACAGATACGCAGTATTTT
V gene: TRBV7-3; J gene: TRBJ1-2; clone size: -; D gene: -; CDR3 protein: CASSFGGQGSGYTF; CDR3 DNA: TGTGCCAGCAGCTTCGGGGGTCAGGGATCCGGCTACACCTTC
V gene: TRBV5-5; J gene: TRBJ2-7; clone size: -; D gene: -; CDR3 protein: CASSPVSYEQYF; CDR3 DNA: TGTGCCAGCAGCCCCGTCTCCTACGAGCAGTACTTC
V gene: TRBV7-3; J gene: TRBJ1-1; clone size: -; D gene: -; CDR3 protein: CASSLSGVAFF; CDR3 DNA: TGTGCCAGCAGCTTATCAGGGGTAGCTTTCTTT